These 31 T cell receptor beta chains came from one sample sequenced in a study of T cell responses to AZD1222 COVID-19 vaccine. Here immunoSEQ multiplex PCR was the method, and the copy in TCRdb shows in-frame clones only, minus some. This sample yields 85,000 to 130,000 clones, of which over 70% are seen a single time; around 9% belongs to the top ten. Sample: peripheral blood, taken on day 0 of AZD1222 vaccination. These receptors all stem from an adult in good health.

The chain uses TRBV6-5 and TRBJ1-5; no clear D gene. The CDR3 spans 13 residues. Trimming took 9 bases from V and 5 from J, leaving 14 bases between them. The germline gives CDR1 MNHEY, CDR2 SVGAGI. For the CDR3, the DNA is TGTGCCAGATCAATCGGACGGGATCAGCCCCAGCATTTT. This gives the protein CARSIGRDQPQHF.

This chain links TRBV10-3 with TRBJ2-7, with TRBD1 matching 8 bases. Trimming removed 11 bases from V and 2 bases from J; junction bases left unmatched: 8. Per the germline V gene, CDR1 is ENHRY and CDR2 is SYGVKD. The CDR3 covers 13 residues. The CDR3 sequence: CAVQGGPPYEQYF. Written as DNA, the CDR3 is TGTGCCGTACAGGGGGGCCCCCCCTACGAGCAGTACTTC.

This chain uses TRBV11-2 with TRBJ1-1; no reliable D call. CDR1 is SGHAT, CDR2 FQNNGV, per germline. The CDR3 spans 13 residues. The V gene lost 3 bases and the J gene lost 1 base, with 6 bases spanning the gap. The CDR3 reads CASSFVGNTEAFF. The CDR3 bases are TGTGCCAGCAGCTTTGTAGGGAACACTGAAGCTTTCTTT.

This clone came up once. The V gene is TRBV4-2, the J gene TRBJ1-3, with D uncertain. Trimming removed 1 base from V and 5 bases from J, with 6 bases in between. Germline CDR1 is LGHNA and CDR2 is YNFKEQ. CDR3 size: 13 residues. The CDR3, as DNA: TGTGCCAGCAGCCAAGTTACCAGAAACACCATATATTTT. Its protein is CASSQVTRNTIYF.

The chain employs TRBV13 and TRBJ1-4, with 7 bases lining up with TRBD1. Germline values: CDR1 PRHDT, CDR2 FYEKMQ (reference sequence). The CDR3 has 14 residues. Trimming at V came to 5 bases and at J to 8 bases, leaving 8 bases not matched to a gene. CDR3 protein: CASSPQGPREKLFF. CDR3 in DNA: TGTGCCAGCAGCCCACAGGGGCCGAGAGAAAAACTGTTTTTT.

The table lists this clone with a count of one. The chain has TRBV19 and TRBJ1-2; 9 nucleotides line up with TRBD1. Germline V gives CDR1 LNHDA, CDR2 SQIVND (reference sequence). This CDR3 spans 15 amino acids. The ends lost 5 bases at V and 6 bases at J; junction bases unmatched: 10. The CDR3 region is CASSPRTGDANGYTF. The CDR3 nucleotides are TGTGCCAGTAGTCCCCGGACAGGGGACGCGAATGGCTACACCTTC.

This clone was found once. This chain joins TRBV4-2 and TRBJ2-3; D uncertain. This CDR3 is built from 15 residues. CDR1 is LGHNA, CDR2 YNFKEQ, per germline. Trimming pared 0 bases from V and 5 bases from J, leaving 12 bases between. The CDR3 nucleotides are TGTGCCAGCAGCCAAGATTTGTCGGGTGGAGATACGCAGTATTTT. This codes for CASSQDLSGGDTQYF.

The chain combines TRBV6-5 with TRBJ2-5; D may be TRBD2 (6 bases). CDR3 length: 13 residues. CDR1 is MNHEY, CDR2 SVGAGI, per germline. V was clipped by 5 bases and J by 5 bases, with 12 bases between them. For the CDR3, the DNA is TGTGCCAGCAGTCCCCCGGGAGTTGAGACCCAGTACTTC. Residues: CASSPPGVETQYF.

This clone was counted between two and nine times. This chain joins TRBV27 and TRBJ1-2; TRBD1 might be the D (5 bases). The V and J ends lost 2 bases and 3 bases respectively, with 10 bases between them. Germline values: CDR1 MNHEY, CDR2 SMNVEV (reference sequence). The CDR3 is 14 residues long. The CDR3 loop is CASSLRGEYYGYTF. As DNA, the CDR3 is TGTGCCAGCAGTTTACGGGGGGAGTACTATGGCTACACCTTC.

CDR3 DNA: TGTGCCAGCAGCCCTACTGAGGGTACCCGATCCTATGGCTACACCTTC. This encodes CASSPTEGTRSYGYTF. The rearrangement joins TRBV4-2 to TRBJ1-2; D is unclear. V gave up 4 bases and J gave up 4 bases, with 19 bases separating them. The CDR3 spans 16 residues. CDR1 LGHNA and CDR2 YNFKEQ come from the germline V gene.

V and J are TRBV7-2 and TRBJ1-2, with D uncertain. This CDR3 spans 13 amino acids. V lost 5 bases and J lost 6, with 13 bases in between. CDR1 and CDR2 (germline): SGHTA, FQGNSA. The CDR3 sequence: CASSQRNIDGYTF. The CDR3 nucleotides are TGTGCCAGCAGCCAACGAAACATTGATGGCTACACCTTC.

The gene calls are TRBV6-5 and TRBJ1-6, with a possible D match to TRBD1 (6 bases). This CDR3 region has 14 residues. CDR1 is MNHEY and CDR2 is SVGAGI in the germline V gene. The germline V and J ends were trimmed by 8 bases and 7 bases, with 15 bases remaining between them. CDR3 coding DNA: TGTGCCAGCTATGCTACAGGGCCAAATTCACCCCTCCACTTT. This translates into CASYATGPNSPLHF.

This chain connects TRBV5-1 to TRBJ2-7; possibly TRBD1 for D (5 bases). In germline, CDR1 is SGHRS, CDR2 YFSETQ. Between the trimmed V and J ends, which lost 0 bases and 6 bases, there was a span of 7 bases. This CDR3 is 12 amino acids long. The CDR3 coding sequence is TGCGCCAGCAGCTTGGACAGGTCCGAGCAGTACTTC. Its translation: CASSLDRSEQYF.

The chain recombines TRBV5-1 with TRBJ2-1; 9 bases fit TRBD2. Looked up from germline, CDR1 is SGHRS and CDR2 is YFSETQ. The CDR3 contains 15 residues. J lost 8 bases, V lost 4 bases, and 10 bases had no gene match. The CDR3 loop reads CASSAGPRGGYEQFF. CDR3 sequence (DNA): TGCGCCAGCAGCGCGGGACCGCGGGGGGGATATGAGCAGTTCTTC.

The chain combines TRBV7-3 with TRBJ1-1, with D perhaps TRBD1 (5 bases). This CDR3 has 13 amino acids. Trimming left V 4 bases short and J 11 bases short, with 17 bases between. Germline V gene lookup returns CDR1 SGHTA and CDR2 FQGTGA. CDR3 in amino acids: CASSSPTGHTAFF. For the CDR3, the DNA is TGTGCCAGCAGCTCACCTACAGGCCACACGGCTTTCTTT.

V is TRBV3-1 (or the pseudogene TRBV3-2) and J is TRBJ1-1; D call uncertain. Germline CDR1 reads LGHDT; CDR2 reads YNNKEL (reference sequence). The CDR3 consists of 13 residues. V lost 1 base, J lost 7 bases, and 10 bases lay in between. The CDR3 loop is CASSQGVPSEAFF. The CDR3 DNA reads TGTGCCAGCAGCCAAGGGGTTCCCAGTGAAGCTTTCTTT.

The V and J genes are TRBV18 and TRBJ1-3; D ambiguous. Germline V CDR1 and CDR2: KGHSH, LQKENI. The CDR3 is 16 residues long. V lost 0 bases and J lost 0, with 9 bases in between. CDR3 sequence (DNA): TGTGCCAGCTCACCACCTTCCGGATACTCTGGAAACACCATATATTTT. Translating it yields CASSPPSGYSGNTIYF.

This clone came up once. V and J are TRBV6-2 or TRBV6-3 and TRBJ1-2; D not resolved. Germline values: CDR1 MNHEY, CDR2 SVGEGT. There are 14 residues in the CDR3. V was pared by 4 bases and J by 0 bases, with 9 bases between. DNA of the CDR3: TGTGCCAGCAGTTTGCTCGGGGCTAACTATGGCTACACCTTC. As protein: CASSLLGANYGYTF.

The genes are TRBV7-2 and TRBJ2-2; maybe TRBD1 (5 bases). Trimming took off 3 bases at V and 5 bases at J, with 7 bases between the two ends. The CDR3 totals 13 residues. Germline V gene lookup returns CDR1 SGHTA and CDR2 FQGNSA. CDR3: CASSFQGTGELFF. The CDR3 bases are TGTGCCAGCAGCTTTCAGGGAACCGGGGAGCTGTTTTTT.

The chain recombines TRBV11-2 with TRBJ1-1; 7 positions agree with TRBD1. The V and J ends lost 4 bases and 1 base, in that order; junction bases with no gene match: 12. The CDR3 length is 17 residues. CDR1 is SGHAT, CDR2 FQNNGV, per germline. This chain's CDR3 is CASSWTGVRQGNTEAFF. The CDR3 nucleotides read TGTGCCAGCAGCTGGACGGGGGTTCGACAGGGGAACACTGAAGCTTTCTTT.

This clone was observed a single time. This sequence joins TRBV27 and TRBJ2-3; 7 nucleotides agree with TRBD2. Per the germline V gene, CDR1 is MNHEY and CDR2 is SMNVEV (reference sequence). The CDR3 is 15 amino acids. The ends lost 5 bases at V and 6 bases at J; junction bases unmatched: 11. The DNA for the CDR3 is TGTGCCAGCAGTCAAGGTGCGGGGGATGGGGATACGCAGTATTTT. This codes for CASSQGAGDGDTQYF.

In DNA form, the CDR3 reads TGTGCCAGCTCACCCCGACAGGGAACTAGCACAGATACGCAGTATTTT. Protein: CASSPRQGTSTDTQYF. The chain carries TRBV18 and TRBJ2-3; 7 bases are shared with TRBD1. Germline CDR1 and CDR2: KGHSH and LQKENI. CDR3 length: 16 residues. Unmatched junction bases numbered 6, after V lost 3 bases and J lost 0 bases.

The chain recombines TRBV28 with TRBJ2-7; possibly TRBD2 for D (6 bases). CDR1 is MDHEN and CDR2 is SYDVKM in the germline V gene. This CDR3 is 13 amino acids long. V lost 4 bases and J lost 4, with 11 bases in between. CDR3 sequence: CASSWVRGYEQYF. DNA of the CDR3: TGTGCCAGCAGTTGGGTGCGGGGATACGAGCAGTACTTC.

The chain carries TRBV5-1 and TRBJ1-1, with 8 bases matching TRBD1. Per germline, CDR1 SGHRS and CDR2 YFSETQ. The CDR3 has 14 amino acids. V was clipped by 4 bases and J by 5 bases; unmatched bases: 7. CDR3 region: CASSPTGAGTEAFF. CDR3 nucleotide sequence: TGCGCCAGCAGCCCGACAGGGGCGGGAACTGAAGCTTTCTTT. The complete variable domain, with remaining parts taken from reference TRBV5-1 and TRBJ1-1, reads KAGVTQTPRYLIKTRGQQVTLSCSPISGHRSVSWYQQTPGQGLQFLFEYFSETQRNKGNFPGRFSGRQFSNSRSEMNVSTLELGDSALYLCASSPTGAGTEAFFGQGTRLTVV.

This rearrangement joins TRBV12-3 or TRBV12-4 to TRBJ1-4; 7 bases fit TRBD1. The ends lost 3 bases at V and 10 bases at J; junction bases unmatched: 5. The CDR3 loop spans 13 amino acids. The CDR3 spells CASSFQGGGKLFF. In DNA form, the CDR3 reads TGTGCCAGCAGTTTTCAAGGGGGCGGAAAACTGTTTTTT.

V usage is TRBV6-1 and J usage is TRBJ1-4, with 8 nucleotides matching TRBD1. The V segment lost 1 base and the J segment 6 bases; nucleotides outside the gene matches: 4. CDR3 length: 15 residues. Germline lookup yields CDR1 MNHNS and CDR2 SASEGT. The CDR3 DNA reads TGTGCCAGCAGTGAAGACACAGGGGGATATGAAAAACTGTTTTTT. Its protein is CASSEDTGGYEKLFF.

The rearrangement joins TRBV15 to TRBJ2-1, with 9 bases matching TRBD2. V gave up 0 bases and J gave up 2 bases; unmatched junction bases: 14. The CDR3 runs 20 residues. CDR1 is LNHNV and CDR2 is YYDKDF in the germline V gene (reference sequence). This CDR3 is CATSRDPTPGAGGTYNEQFF. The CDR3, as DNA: TGTGCCACCAGCAGAGATCCGACCCCAGGAGCGGGAGGAACCTACAATGAGCAGTTCTTC.

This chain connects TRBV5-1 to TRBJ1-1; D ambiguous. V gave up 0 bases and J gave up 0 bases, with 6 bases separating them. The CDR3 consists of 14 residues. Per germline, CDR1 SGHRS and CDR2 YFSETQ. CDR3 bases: TGCGCCAGCAGCTTGGATAGCATGAACACTGAAGCTTTCTTT. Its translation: CASSLDSMNTEAFF. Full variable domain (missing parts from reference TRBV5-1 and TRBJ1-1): KAGVTQTPRYLIKTRGQQVTLSCSPISGHRSVSWYQQTPGQGLQFLFEYFSETQRNKGNFPGRFSGRQFSNSRSEMNVSTLELGDSALYLCASSLDSMNTEAFFGQGTRLTVV.

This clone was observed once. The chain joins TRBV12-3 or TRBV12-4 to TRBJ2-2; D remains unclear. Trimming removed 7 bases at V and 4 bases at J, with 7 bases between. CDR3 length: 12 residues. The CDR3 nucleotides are TGTGCCAGCAACCACCTCACCGGGGAGCTGTTTTTT. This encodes CASNHLTGELFF.

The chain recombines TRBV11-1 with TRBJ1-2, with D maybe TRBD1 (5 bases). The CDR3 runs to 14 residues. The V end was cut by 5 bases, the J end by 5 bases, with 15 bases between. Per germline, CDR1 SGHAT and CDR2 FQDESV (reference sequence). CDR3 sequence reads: CASSQVVGRYGYTF. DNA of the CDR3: TGTGCCAGCAGCCAAGTTGTGGGGCGATATGGCTACACCTTC. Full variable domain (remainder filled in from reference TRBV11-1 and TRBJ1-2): EAEVAQSPRYKITEKSQAVAFWCDPISGHATLYWYRQILGQGPELLVQFQDESVVDDSQLPKDRFSAERLKGVDSTLKIQPAELGDSAMYLCASSQVVGRYGYTFGSGTRLTVV.

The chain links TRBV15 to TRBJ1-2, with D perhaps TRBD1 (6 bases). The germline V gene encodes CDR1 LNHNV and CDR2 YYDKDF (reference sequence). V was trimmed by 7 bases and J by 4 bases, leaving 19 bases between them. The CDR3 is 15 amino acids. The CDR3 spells CATTQGGGEGYGYTF. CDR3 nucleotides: TGTGCCACCACACAGGGAGGAGGCGAGGGCTATGGCTACACCTTC.